The 14 T cell receptor beta chains presented below share a single source sample, sequenced in a study of T and B cells in COVID-19 patients. From blood, about 240-550 ng of genomic DNA served as TRB template. TRB rearrangements were amplified by multiplex PCR with BIOMED2 TRB-A/B primers. TCRdb itself ran the multiplex PCR reads through MiXCR, one entry per CDR3 protein. The sample records about 8,200 distinct CDR3 sequences, 35% to 50% being singletons. What was sequenced was blood. All receptors come from a human donor who had recovered from COVID-19.

This clonotype showed up just once. CDR3 bases: TGTGCCAGCAGCTTGACACCGATGAACACTGAAGCTTTCTTT. Its translation is CASSLTPMNTEAFF. The chain recombines TRBV5-6 with TRBJ1-1; D is uncertain. V was shortened by 1 base and J by 0 bases, with 7 bases between the two germline ends. The CDR3 is 14 amino acids. Germline CDR1 SGHDT, CDR2 YYEEEE.

The J gene is TRBJ1-1, the V gene TRBV6-6; D not resolved. Germline lookup yields CDR1 MNHNY and CDR2 SVGAGI (reference sequence). CDR3 length: 16 amino acids. The V gene lost 2 bases and the J gene lost 1 base, with 14 bases spanning the gap. CDR3 sequence reads: CASSYPINLKNTEAFF. The DNA for the CDR3 is TGTGCCAGCAGTTACCCTATTAACCTGAAGAACACTGAAGCTTTCTTT.

This clonotype was seen more than once but under ten times. The chain recombines TRBV6-6 with TRBJ1-5; 7 positions match TRBD1. V shed 7 bases and J 2 bases; nucleotides not matched to a gene: 11. CDR3 length: 16 residues. Looked up from germline, CDR1 is MNHNY and CDR2 is SVGAGI (reference sequence). CDR3 sequence reads: CASTTGARVGNQPQHF. DNA of the CDR3: TGTGCCAGCACTACAGGGGCAAGGGTGGGCAATCAGCCCCAGCATTTT.

This clonotype is medium-sized (0.01 to 0.1%). The chain links TRBV29-1 to TRBJ2-5, with TRBD2 identical over 13 bases. J lost 5 bases, V lost 7 bases, and 7 bases had no gene match. Germline loops: CDR1 SQVTM, CDR2 ANQGSEA. The CDR3 has 14 residues. CDR3 coding DNA: TGCAGCGCACGACTAGCGGGGGGTGGCGAGACCCAGTACTTC. Protein sequence: CSARLAGGGETQYF.

V is TRBV11-3 and J is TRBJ2-7; D is possibly TRBD1 (5 bases). The V and J ends lost 1 base and 3 bases respectively, with 13 bases between them. Germline-derived CDR1 and CDR2 are SGHNT and YENEEA. The CDR3 is 15 residues long. CDR3 region: CASSLGPGHLYEQYF. The CDR3 DNA is TGTGCCAGCAGCTTAGGACCCGGACACCTCTACGAGCAGTACTTC.

This clonotype was found a few times. V usage is TRBV6-5 and J usage is TRBJ2-1; tentative D call: TRBD2 (7 bases). CDR3 length: 18 amino acids. Germline values: CDR1 MNHEY, CDR2 SVGAGI. Between the trimmed V and J ends, which lost 2 bases and 2 bases, there was a span of 19 bases. CDR3 loop: CASSYRTSGAGAYNEQFF. The CDR3, as DNA: TGTGCCAGCAGTTACAGGACCTCGGGGGCGGGGGCCTACAATGAGCAGTTCTTC.

This clonotype was recorded once. The CDR3 nucleotides are TGTGCCAGCTCACCACCGGTAAGGACAGCCCAGGGAGAGACCCAGTACTTC. The encoded protein is CASSPPVRTAQGETQYF. The chain couples TRBV18 to TRBJ2-5, with D possibly being TRBD1 (6 bases). CDR3 length: 17 amino acids. Germline values: CDR1 KGHSH, CDR2 LQKENI. With 0 bases removed from V and 4 bases from J, the gap between germline ends came to 18 bases.

This clonotype is medium-sized (0.01 to 0.1%) in the sample. The J gene is TRBJ2-1, the V gene TRBV19; D could derive from TRBD1 or TRBD2 (5 bases each). V lost 4 bases and J lost 4, with 17 bases in between. Germline lookup yields CDR1 LNHDA and CDR2 SQIVND (reference sequence). The CDR3 has 16 residues. The DNA for the CDR3 is TGTGCCAGTAGTACCTATGTCGGGACCCATTACAATGAGCAGTTCTTC. The encoded protein is CASSTYVGTHYNEQFF. Looking up the rest from reference TRBV19 and TRBJ2-1 gives the full variable domain: DGGITQSPKYLFRKEGQNVTLSCEQNLNHDAMYWYRQDPGQGLRLIYYSQIVNDFQKGDIAEGYSVSREKKESFPLTVTSAQKNPTAFYLCASSTYVGTHYNEQFFGPGTRLTVL.

The chain links TRBV7-2 to TRBJ1-2, with 8 bases matching TRBD1. The trim removed 5 bases at V and 8 bases at J, leaving 7 bases unmatched. CDR1 is SGHTA, CDR2 FQGNSA, per germline. CDR3 length: 13 residues. CDR3 in DNA: TGTGCCAGCAGCCCGGACAGGGTGCGGGGCTACACCTTC. Its protein is CASSPDRVRGYTF.

The chain employs TRBV6-1 and TRBJ2-3, with 13 bases identical to TRBD2. Germline values: CDR1 MNHNS, CDR2 SASEGT. Trimming removed 6 bases from V and 0 bases from J; junction bases left unmatched: 6. The CDR3 is made up of 17 amino acids. The CDR3 coding sequence is TGTGCCAGCAGACACCGGACTAGCGGGGGTAGCACAGATACGCAGTATTTT. This gives the protein CASRHRTSGGSTDTQYF.

The rearrangement uses TRBV24-1 and TRBJ2-2; TRBD1 agrees at 8 bases. This CDR3 region has 15 residues. Germline CDR1 reads KGHDR; CDR2 reads SFDVKD. Trimming took 4 bases from V and 6 from J; bases not matched to a gene: 6. The CDR3 nucleotides are TGTGCCACCAGTGACTGGACAGGGATGTCCGGGGAGCTGTTTTTT. It encodes CATSDWTGMSGELFF.

This clonotype was seen only a few times. V and J are TRBV6-2 or TRBV6-3 and TRBJ2-3; D remains ambiguous. Trimming removed 0 bases from V and 1 base from J, with 11 bases in between. Germline V gives CDR1 MNHEY, CDR2 SVGEGT. This CDR3 has 16 residues. The CDR3 is CASSYSSRAGTDTQYF. The CDR3 DNA is TGTGCCAGCAGTTACTCGAGTAGGGCGGGCACAGATACGCAGTATTTT.

The J gene is TRBJ2-3, the V gene TRBV19, with 12 bases identical to TRBD2. J lost 5 bases, V lost 6 bases, and 6 bases had no gene match. Germline V lookup: CDR1 LNHDA, CDR2 SQIVND (reference sequence). This CDR3 is 15 amino acids long. CDR3 residues: CASSRLAGAIDTQYF. The CDR3 DNA follows: TGTGCCAGTAGCCGACTAGCGGGGGCCATAGATACGCAGTATTTT.

By sample fraction, this clonotype is medium-sized. CDR3 bases: TGTGCCAGTCACAGGGTTGGCTACACCTTC. This translates into CASHRVGYTF. This sequence joins TRBV19 and TRBJ1-2; the D gene is possibly TRBD1 (6 bases). The CDR3 is made up of 10 amino acids. Per the germline V gene, CDR1 is LNHDA and CDR2 is SQIVND (reference sequence). Trimming removed 8 bases at V and 7 bases at J, with 8 bases between.